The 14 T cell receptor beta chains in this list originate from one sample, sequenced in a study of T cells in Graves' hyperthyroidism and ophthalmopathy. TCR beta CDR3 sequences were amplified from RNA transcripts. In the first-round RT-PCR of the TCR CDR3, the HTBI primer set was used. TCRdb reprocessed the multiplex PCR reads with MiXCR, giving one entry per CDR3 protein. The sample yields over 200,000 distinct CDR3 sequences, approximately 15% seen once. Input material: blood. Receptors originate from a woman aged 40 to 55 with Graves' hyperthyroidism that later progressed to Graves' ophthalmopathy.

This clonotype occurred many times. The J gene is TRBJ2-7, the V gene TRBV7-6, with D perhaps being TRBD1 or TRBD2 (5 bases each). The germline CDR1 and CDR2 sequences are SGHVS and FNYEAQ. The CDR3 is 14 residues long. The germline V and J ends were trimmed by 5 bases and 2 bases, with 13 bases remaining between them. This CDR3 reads CASSPGTVAYEQYF. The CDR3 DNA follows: TGTGCCAGCAGCCCCGGGACGGTGGCCTACGAGCAGTACTTC.

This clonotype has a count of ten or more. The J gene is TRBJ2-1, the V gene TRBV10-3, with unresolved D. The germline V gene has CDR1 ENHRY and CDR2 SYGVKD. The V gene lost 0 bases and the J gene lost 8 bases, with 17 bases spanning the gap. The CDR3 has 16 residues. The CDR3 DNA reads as TGTGCCATCAGTGAGTCATCAACCGTGGGGTCCCATGAGCAGTTCTTC. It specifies CAISESSTVGSHEQFF.

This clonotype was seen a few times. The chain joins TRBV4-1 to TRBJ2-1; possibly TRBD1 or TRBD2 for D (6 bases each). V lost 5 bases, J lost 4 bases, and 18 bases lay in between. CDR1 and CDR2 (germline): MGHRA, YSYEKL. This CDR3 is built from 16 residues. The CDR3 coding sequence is TGCGCCAGCAGCTTGGGACGGGGGCTCTCGTACAATGAGCAGTTCTTC. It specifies CASSLGRGLSYNEQFF.

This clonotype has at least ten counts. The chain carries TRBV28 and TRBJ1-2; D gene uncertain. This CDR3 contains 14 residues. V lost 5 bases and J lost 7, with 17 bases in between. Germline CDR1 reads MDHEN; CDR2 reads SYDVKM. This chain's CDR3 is CASSPLTFGGGYTF. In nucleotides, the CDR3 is TGTGCCAGCAGTCCCCTTACGTTTGGAGGTGGCTACACCTTC.

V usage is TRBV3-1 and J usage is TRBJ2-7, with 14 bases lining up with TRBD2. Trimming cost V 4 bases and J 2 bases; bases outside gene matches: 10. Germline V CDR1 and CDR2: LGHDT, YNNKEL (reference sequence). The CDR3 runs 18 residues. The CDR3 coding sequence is TGTGCCAGCAGCCGGACTAGCGGGAGGTTGAGACGTACCTACGAGCAGTACTTC. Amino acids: CASSRTSGRLRRTYEQYF.

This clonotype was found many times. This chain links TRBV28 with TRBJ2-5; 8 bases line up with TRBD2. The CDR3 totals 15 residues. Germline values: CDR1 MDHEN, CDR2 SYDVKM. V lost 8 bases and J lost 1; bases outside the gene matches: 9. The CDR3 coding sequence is TGTGCCAGCGGACCATTAGCGGGATTCCAAGAGACCCAGTACTTC. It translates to CASGPLAGFQETQYF. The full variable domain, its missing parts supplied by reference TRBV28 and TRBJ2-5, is DVKVTQSSRYLVKRTGEKVFLECVQDMDHENMFWYRQDPGLGLRLIYFSYDVKMKEKGDIPEGYSVSREKKERFSLILESASTNQTSMYLCASGPLAGFQETQYFGPGTRLLVL.

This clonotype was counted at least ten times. The DNA for the CDR3 is TGTGCCAGCAGGCGGGAGAGCTCCTACAATGAGCAGTTCTTC. It translates to CASRRESSYNEQFF. The V and J genes are TRBV2 and TRBJ2-1, with TRBD2 matching over 7 bases. V was clipped by 6 bases and J by 0 bases; unmatched bases: 2. The CDR3 covers 14 residues. Germline CDR1 is SNHLY and CDR2 is FYNNEI.

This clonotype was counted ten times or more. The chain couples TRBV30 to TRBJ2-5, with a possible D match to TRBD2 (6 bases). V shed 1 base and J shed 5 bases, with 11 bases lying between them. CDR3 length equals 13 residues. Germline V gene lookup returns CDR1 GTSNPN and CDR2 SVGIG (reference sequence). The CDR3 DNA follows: TGTGCCTGGAGTGAGTTGCGGGACGAGACCCAGTACTTC. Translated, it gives CAWSELRDETQYF.

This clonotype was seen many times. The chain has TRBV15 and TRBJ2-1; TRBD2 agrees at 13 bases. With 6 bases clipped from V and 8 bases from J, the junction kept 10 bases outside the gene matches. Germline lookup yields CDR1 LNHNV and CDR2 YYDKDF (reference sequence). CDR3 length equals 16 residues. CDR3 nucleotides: TGTGCCACCAGGGGGTGGACTAGCGGGAGTGGCTATGAGCAGTTCTTC. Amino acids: CATRGWTSGSGYEQFF.

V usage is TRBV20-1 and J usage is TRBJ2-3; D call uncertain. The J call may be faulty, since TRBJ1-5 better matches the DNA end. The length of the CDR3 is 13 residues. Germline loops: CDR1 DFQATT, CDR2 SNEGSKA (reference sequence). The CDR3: CSAPEAPADTQHF. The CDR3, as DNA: TGCAGTGCCCCTGAGGCCCCCGCAGATACGCAGCATTTT.

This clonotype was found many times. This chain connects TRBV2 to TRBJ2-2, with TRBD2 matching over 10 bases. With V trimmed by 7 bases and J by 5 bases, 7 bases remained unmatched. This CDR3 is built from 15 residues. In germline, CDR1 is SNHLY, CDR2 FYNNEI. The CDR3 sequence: CASTSVSGRTGELFF. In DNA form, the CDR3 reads TGTGCCAGCACCAGTGTTAGCGGGAGGACCGGGGAGCTGTTTTTT.

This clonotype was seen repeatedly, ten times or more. CDR3 region: CASSTPGESNQPQHF. The DNA of the CDR3 is TGTGCCAGCAGTACCCCGGGTGAGAGCAATCAGCCCCAGCATTTT. This chain joins TRBV28 and TRBJ1-5, with D uncertain. The CDR3 spans 15 residues. From germline, CDR1 is MDHEN and CDR2 SYDVKM. V was pared by 5 bases and J by 1 base, with 12 bases between.

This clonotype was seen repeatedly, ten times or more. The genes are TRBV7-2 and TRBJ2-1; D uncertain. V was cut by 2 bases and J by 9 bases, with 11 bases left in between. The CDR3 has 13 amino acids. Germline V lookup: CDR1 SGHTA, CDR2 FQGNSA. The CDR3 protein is CASSLQVYGEQFF. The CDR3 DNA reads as TGTGCCAGCAGCTTACAAGTTTACGGTGAGCAGTTCTTC.

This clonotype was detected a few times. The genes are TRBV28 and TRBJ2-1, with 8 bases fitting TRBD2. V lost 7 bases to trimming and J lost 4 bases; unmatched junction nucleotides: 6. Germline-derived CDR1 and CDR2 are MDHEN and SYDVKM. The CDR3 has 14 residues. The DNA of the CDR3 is TGTGCCAGCAAGGTAGCGGGAACTTACAATGAGCAGTTCTTC. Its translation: CASKVAGTYNEQFF.